This is a list of T cell receptor beta chains from one sample in a study of blood T cell repertoires in COVID-19. Produced via immunoSEQ multiplex PCR; TCRdb's table is partial and in-frame only. The repertoire holds about 98,000 clones, with around 86% as singletons. Sequencing used peripheral blood. The receptors stem from a man in his fifties with acute or convalescent COVID-19. Both conserved end residues are part of each CDR3.

v_call | cdr3_aa
TRBV19 | CASIGADTNYGYTF
TRBV11-2 | CASNHLAVFNEQFF
TRBV7-3 | CASSSQQGYEQYF
TRBV11-2 | CASRRDSYEQYF
TRBV2 | CASSGQGASEQFF
TRBV11-2 | CASSLDTYLAKNIQYF
TRBV11-2 | CASRHRTTIQETQYF
TRBV29-1 | CSVVFVGDPVTNEKLFF
TRBV27 | CASSWERGVLRTDTQYF
TRBV5-1 | CASSLPSGETQYF
TRBV9 | CASSPPLTGELFF
TRBV3-1/TRBV3-2 | CATSDRAGRNEQFF
TRBV3-1/TRBV3-2 | CASSQGATQETQYF
TRBV9 | CASSARQGGNSPLHF
TRBV19 | CASSRGTVRAANVLTF
TRBV27 | CASSLPYTGELFF
TRBV18 | CASSLSSGGASTGELFF
TRBV18 | CASSPGQQETQYF
TRBV6-5 | CASSHAVLSTDTQYF
TRBV6-4 | CASTLIGGLNTEAFF
TRBV7-7 | CASSQRSTDTGELFF
TRBV5-8 | CALADTVDTQYF
TRBV30 | CAWGGTPSYEQYF
TRBV29-1 | CSVHRLATTDTQYF
TRBV29-1 | CSVRASSGNTIYF
TRBV2 | CASSQTELEKLFF
TRBV6-1 | CASSEDVWGGLGNQPQHF
TRBV11-2 | CASSLDGNRVAKNIQYF
TRBV5-1 | CASSLRGTQETQYF
TRBV11-2 | CASSLGQGEETQYF
TRBV11-2 | CASSLGGLGLPYEQYF
TRBV5-4 | CASSLPKGMDYGYTF
TRBV5-1 | CASSLVGGVGQPQHF
TRBV27 | CASSFLQGFDTEAFF
TRBV5-1 | CASSPDRVDGYTF
TRBV6-2/TRBV6-3 | CASSFRVLAGGNEQFF
TRBV19 | CASSSGVAYNEQFF
TRBV7-4 | CASSPGDQWGVSGNTIYF
TRBV28 | CASSSSYGYTF
TRBV11-2 | CASSLGTGGMEQYF
TRBV3-1/TRBV3-2 | CASSLSSGTGGGKLFF
TRBV7-9 | CASRPSGAQNTEAFF
TRBV18 | CASSPGRAWGYTF
TRBV14 | CASSPQSLGGEKLFF
TRBV7-9 | CASSLGDWTDQNEKLFF
TRBV3-1/TRBV3-2 | CASSVRDSDNSPLHF
TRBV2 | CASSERGSTGGEAFF
TRBV7-6 | CASSFGLAGTYEQYF
TRBV27 | CASSLLLAGGYNEQFF
TRBV21-1 | CASRLGGNTEAFF